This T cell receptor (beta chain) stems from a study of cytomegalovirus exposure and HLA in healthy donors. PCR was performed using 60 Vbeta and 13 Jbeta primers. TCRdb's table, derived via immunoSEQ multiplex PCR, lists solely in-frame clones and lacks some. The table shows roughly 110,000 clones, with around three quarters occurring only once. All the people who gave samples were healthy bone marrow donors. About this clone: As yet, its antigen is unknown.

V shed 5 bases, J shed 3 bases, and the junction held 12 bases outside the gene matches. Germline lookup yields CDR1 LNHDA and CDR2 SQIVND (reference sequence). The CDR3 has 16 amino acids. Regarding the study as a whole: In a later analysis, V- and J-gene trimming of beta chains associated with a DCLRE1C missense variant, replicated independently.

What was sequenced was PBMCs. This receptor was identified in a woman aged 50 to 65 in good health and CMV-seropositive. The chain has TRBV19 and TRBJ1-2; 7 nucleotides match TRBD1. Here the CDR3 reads CASSRPPWQGDYGYTF. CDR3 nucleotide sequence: TGTGCCAGTAGTCGCCCCCCGTGGCAGGGGGACTATGGCTACACCTTC.